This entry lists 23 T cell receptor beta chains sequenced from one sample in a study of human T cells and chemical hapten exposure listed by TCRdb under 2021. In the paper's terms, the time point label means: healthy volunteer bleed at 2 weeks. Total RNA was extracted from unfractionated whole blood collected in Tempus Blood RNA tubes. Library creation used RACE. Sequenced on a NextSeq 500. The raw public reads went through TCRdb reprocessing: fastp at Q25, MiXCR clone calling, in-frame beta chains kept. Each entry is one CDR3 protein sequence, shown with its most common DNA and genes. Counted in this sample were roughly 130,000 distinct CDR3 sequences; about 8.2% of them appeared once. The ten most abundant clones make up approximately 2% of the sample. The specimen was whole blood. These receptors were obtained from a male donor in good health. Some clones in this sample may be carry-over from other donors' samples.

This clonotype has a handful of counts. CDR3 bases: TGTGCCAGTAGTTTTGACAGGAGCTCCTACGAGCAGTACTTC. It encodes CASSFDRSSYEQYF. The chain carries TRBV19 and TRBJ2-7; D is perhaps TRBD1 (6 bases). CDR1 is LNHDA and CDR2 is SQIVND in the germline V gene (reference sequence). V shed 5 bases and J shed 0 bases, with 11 bases lying between them. This CDR3 is built from 14 residues.

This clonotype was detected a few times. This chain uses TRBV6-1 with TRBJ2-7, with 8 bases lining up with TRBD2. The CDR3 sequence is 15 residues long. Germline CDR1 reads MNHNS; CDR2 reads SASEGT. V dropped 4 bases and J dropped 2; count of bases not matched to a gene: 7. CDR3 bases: TGTGCCAGCAGTGTGCGAGCGGGAGTCGCCTACGAGCAGTACTTC. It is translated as CASSVRAGVAYEQYF.

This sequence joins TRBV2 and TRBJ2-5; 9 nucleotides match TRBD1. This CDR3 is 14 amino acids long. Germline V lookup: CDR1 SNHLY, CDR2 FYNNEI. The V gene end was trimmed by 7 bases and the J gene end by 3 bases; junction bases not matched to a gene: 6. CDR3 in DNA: TGTGCCAGCACCTTTGACAGGGGGAAAGAGACCCAGTACTTC. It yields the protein CASTFDRGKETQYF.

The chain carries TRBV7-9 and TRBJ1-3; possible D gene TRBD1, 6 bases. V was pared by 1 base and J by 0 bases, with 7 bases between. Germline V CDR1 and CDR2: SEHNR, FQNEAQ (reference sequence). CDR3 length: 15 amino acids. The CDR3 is CASSLDRVSGNTIYF. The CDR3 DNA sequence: TGTGCCAGCAGCTTAGACAGGGTCTCTGGAAACACCATATATTTT.

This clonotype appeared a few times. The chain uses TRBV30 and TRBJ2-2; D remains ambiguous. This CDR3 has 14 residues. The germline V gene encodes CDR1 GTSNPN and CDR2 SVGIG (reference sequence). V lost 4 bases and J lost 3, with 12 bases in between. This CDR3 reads CAWMGWQYTGELFF. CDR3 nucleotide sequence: TGTGCCTGGATGGGTTGGCAGTACACCGGGGAGCTGTTTTTT.

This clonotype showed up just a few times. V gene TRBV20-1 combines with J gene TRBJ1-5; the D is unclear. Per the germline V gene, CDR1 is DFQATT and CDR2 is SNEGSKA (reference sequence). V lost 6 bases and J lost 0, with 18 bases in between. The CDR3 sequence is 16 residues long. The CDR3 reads CSARGGTHHSNQPQHF. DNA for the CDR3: TGCAGTGCCCGAGGAGGTACCCATCATAGCAATCAGCCCCAGCATTTT.

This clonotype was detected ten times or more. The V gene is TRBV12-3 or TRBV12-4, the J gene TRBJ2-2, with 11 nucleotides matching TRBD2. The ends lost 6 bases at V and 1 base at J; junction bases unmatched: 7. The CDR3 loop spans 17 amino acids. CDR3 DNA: TGTGCCAGCAGATCGACTAGCGGGACAGTGAACACCGGGGAGCTGTTTTTT. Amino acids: CASRSTSGTVNTGELFF.

The CDR3 region is CASSSRPSSGNTIYF. DNA for the CDR3: TGTGCCAGCAGCTCGCGACCGAGCTCTGGAAACACCATATATTTT. The chain couples TRBV5-6 to TRBJ1-3; D remains ambiguous. The CDR3 covers 15 residues. Germline V lookup: CDR1 SGHDT, CDR2 YYEEEE. Trimming removed 3 bases at V and 0 bases at J, with 10 bases between.

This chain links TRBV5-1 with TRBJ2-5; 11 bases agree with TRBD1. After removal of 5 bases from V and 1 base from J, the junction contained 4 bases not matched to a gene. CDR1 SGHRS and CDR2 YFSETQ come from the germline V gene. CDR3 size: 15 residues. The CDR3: CASRRDRGSQETQYF. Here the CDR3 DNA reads TGCGCCAGCAGACGGGACAGGGGGAGCCAAGAGACCCAGTACTTC.

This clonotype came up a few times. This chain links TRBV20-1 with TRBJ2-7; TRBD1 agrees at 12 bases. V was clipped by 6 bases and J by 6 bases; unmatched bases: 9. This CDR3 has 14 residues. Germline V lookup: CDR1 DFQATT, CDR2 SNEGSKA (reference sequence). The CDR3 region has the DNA TGCAGTGCGGGACCTGGGACAGGGGGCGGCGAGCAGTACTTC. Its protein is CSAGPGTGGGEQYF.

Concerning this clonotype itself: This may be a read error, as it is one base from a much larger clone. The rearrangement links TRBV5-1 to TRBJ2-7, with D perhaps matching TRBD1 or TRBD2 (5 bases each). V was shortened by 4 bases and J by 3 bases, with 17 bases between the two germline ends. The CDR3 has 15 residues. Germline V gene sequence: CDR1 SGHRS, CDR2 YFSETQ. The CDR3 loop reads CASSLKRDLFYEQYF. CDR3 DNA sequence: TGCGCCAGCAGCCTGAAAAGGGACCTTTTCTACGAGCAGTACTTC. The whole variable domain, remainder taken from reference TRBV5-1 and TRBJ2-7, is KAGVTQTPRYLIKTRGQQVTLSCSPISGHRSVSWYQQTPGQGLQFLFEYFSETQRNKGNFPGRFSGRQFSNSRSEMNVSTLELGDSALYLCASSLKRDLFYEQYFGPGTRLTVT.

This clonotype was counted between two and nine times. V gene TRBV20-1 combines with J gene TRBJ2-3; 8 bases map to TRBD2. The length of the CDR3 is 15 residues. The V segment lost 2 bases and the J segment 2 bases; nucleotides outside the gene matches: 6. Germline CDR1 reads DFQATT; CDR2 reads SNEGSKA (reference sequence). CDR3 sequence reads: CSARPGLGFTDTQYF. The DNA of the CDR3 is TGCAGTGCTAGACCGGGACTAGGCTTCACAGATACGCAGTATTTT.

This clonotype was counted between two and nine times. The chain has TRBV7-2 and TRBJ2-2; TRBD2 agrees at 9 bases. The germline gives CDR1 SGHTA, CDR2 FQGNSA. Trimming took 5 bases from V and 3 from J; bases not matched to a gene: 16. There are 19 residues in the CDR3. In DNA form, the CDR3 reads TGTGCCAGCAGCCTCTCCCTGTTTCTAGCGGGGACTTACACCGGGGAGCTGTTTTTT. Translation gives CASSLSLFLAGTYTGELFF. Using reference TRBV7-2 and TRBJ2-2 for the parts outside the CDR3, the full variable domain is GAGVSQSPSNKVTEKGKDVELRCDPISGHTALYWYRQSLGQGLEFLIYFQGNSAPDKSGLPSDRFSAERTGGSVSTLTIQRTQQEDSAVYLCASSLSLFLAGTYTGELFFGEGSRLTVL.

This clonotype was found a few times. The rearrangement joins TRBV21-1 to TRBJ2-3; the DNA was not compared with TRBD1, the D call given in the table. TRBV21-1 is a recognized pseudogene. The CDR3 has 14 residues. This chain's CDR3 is CARSLGVATDTQYF. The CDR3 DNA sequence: TGTGCCAGGAGTCTGGGGGTAGCCACAGATACGCAGTATTTT.

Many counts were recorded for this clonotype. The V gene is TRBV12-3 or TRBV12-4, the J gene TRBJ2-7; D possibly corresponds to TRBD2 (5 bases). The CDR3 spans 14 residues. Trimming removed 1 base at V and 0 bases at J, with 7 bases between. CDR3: CASSLEGVSYEQYF. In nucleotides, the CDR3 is TGTGCCAGCAGTTTAGAGGGAGTCTCCTACGAGCAGTACTTC.

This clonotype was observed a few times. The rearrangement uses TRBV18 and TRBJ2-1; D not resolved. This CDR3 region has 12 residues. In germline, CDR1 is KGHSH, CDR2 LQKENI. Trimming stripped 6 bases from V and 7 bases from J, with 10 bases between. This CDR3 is CASSVSRNEQFF. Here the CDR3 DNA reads TGTGCCAGCTCCGTGAGTAGGAATGAGCAGTTCTTC.

The CDR3 nucleotides read TGTGCCAGCAGCAAAAAGTCTCAACGGGGGACTAGGGCCCTCTACGAGCAGTACTTC. Amino acids: CASSKKSQRGTRALYEQYF. This chain uses TRBV21-1 with TRBJ2-7; the tabulated D call, TRBD2, remains unverified against the DNA. TRBV21-1 is flagged as a pseudogene. The CDR3 contains 19 residues.

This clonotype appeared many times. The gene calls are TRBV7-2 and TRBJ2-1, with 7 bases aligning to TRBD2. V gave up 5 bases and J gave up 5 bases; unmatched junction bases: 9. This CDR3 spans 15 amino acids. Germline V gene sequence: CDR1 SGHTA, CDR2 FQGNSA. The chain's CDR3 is CASSKRLALDNEQFF. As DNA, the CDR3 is TGTGCCAGCAGCAAACGACTAGCTTTAGACAATGAGCAGTTCTTC.

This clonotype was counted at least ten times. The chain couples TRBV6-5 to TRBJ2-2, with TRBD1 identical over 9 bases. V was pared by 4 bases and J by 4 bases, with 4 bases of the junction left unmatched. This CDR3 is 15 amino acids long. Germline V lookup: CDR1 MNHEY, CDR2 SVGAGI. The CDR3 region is CASSSRDRVTGELFF. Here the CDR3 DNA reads TGTGCCAGCAGTTCCCGGGACAGGGTCACCGGGGAGCTGTTTTTT.

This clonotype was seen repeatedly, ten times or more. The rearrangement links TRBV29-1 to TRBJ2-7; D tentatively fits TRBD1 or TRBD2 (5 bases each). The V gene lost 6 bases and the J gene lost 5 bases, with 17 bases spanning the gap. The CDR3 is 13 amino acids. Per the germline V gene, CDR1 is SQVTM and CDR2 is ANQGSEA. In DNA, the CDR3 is TGCAGCGTCCTAGGGACCGTTTATAACGAGCAGTACTTC. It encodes CSVLGTVYNEQYF.

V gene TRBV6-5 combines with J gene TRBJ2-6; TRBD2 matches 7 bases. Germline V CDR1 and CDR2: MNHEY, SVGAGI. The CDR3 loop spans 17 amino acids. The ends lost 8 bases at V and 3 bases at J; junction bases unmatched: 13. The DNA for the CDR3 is TGTGCCAGCCGAATAGCGGGCTCGACGGTTGGGGCCAACGTCCTGACTTTC. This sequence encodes CASRIAGSTVGANVLTF.

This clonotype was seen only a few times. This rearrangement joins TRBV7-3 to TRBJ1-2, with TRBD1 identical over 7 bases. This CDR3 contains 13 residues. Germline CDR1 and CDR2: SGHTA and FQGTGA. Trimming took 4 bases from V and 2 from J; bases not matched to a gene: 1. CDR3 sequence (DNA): TGTGCCAGCAGCTCGGGACAGAACTATGGCTACACCTTC. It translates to CASSSGQNYGYTF.

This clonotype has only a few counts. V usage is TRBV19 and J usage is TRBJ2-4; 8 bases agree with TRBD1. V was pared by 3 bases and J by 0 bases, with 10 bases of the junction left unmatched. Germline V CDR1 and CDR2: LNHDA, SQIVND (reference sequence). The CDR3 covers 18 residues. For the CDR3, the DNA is TGTGCCAGTAGTATTGGAGCCGGGACAGGCCTAGCCAAAAACATTCAGTACTTC. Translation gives CASSIGAGTGLAKNIQYF. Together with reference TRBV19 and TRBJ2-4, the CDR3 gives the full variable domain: DGGITQSPKYLFRKEGQNVTLSCEQNLNHDAMYWYRQDPGQGLRLIYYSQIVNDFQKGDIAEGYSVSREKKESFPLTVTSAQKNPTAFYLCASSIGAGTGLAKNIQYFGAGTRLSVL.